Below, one TCR beta chain is given with its context. Its antigen is undetermined. One end of the junction fails to match germline, which may point to a read error. This CDR3 comprises 16 residues. CDR1 is SGHVS and CDR2 is FQNEAQ in the germline V gene. These data originate in a study of T cells in Graves' hyperthyroidism and ophthalmopathy. The study, taken as a whole, reports: Researchers found most expanded thyroid clonotypes above 0.001 in blood as well. Ophthalmopathy got predicted by the model a median about six months before its onset.

TCR beta CDR3 regions were amplified from RNA transcripts. Initially, a first-round RT-PCR of the TCR CDR3 employed the HTBI primer set. TCRdb redid the calling of the multiplex PCR reads with MiXCR, one entry per CDR3 protein. The data show about 350,000 distinct CDR3 sequences, 14% seen once. Those patients with uncontrolled infection, other autoimmune disease, pregnancy or lactation were excluded. Diagnosis relied on clinical symptoms, serum thyroxine and TRAb, thyroid ultrasound and orbital computed tomography. The V call is TRBV7-8, the J call TRBJ2-3, with 11 bases identical to TRBD2. Material: blood. The receptor's source is a woman in her 30s with Graves' hyperthyroidism. The CDR3 nucleotides are TGTGTCAGCAGCTCCGGGACTAGCGGTATTTTGGATACGCAGTATTTT. This encodes CVSSSGTSGILDTQYF.